The next 7 T cell receptor beta chains were all read from a single sample in a study of response to subunit inactivated influenza vaccine. Each CDR3 protein gets one entry after TCRdb re-called the RT-PCR reads with MiXCR. Of about 570,000 distinct CDR3 sequences detected, 11% appear once; the ten largest clones hold about 11%. The sample was also linked to a second study, of T cells expressing NK-cell markers. That report adds: The TCR beta cDNA came from 5'RACE template switching with UMIs.

This specimen consisted of PBMCs from blood, obtained on the day of vaccination. The receptors were sampled from a man aged 50 or older who received an inactivated influenza vaccine.

The chain combines TRBV9 with TRBJ2-3; 7 bases are shared with TRBD2. V shed 1 base and J 6 bases; nucleotides not matched to a gene: 2. The CDR3 extends over 13 amino acids. Germline CDR1 SGDLS, CDR2 YYNGEE. As DNA, the CDR3 is TGTGCCAGCAGCGTATGGGGGGGGGATACGCAGTATTTT. As protein: CASSVWGGDTQYF.

The chain joins TRBV11-3 to TRBJ2-5, with D possibly matching TRBD2 (5 bases). This CDR3 comprises 17 residues. V dropped 2 bases and J dropped 5 bases, with 21 bases sitting between them. CDR1 and CDR2 (germline): SGHNT, YENEEA. The CDR3 protein is CASSLTTNPGLGETQYF. The CDR3 nucleotides are TGTGCCAGCAGCTTAACCACGAACCCGGGATTAGGGGAGACCCAGTACTTC.

This clonotype was recorded many times. The V and J genes are TRBV7-2 and TRBJ2-3, with a tentative D call TRBD2 (5 bases). Trimming cost V 3 bases and J 4 bases, with 11 bases left between them. CDR1 SGHTA and CDR2 FQGNSA come from the germline V gene. The CDR3 has 14 residues. The CDR3 spells CASSLIRGADTQYF. In DNA, the CDR3 is TGTGCCAGCAGCTTGATTCGGGGAGCAGATACGCAGTATTTT.

The rearrangement links TRBV20-1 to TRBJ2-1, with 8 nucleotides matching TRBD1. Germline V gene lookup returns CDR1 DFQATT and CDR2 SNEGSKA (reference sequence). The CDR3 totals 13 residues. V dropped 2 bases and J dropped 8; count of bases not matched to a gene: 5. CDR3 nucleotides: TGCAGTGCTAGACGGGACAGGACTTATGAGCAGTTCTTC. Translating gives CSARRDRTYEQFF.

This chain uses TRBV10-3 with TRBJ1-2; D might be TRBD1 (5 bases). This CDR3 spans 14 amino acids. V shed 5 bases and J shed 4 bases, with 14 bases lying between them. CDR1 ENHRY and CDR2 SYGVKD come from the germline V gene. CDR3 coding DNA: TGTGCCATCAGTCCAGGGCTCCTCGGCTATGGCTACACCTTC. Translation gives CAISPGLLGYGYTF.

This chain joins TRBV20-1 and TRBJ2-7, with a tentative D call TRBD2 (5 bases). Trimming removed 3 bases from V and 0 bases from J, with 12 bases in between. CDR3 length: 14 residues. Germline V gene sequence: CDR1 DFQATT, CDR2 SNEGSKA (reference sequence). The CDR3 loop reads CSARTDRGSYEQYF. Here the CDR3 DNA reads TGCAGTGCTAGGACCGATCGGGGCTCCTACGAGCAGTACTTC.

The rearrangement links TRBV18 to TRBJ2-1; tentatively, D is TRBD1 (5 bases). Between the trimmed V and J ends, which lost 0 bases and 4 bases, there was a span of 13 bases. Per the germline V gene, CDR1 is KGHSH and CDR2 is LQKENI. The CDR3 is made up of 16 amino acids. The CDR3 reads CASSPPVMAGYNEQFF. The DNA of the CDR3 is TGTGCCAGCTCACCACCAGTAATGGCAGGGTACAATGAGCAGTTCTTC.